These 16 T cell receptor beta chains were sequenced from one sample in a study of patients and donors after allogeneic stem cell transplantation. TCRdb independently ran MiXCR on the RT-PCR reads; one entry per CDR3 protein. The table includes hundreds of thousands of distinct CDR3 sequences, around an eighth detected once. The sample taken for sequencing was blood, either unsorted or a sorted T cell fraction (not recorded which). These receptors all stem from a human donor who was either an allogeneic HSCT recipient or a stem cell or donor lymphocyte infusion donor (not recorded which). It is not recorded whose cells these are; they may come from a transplant donor.

In this sample, this clonotype turned up many times. The chain couples TRBV7-3 to TRBJ2-2; D uncertain. CDR3 length: 14 residues. Trimming pared 2 bases from V and 0 bases from J, leaving 4 bases between. CDR1 SGHTA and CDR2 FQGTGA come from the germline V gene. The CDR3 spells CASSLLTNTGELFF. CDR3 in DNA: TGTGCCAGCAGCTTACTCACGAACACCGGGGAGCTGTTTTTT. The complete variable domain, with remaining parts taken from reference TRBV7-3 and TRBJ2-2, reads GAGVSQTPSNKVTEKGKYVELRCDPISGHTALYWYRQSLGQGPEFLIYFQGTGAADDSGLPNDRFFAVRPEGSVSTLKIQRTERGDSAVYLCASSLLTNTGELFFGEGSRLTVL.

This clonotype occurred a few times. This chain joins TRBV7-2 and TRBJ2-7; 9 nucleotides match TRBD1. V gave up 5 bases and J gave up 4 bases; unmatched junction bases: 9. The CDR3 extends over 15 amino acids. Germline values: CDR1 SGHTA, CDR2 FQGNSA. The chain's CDR3 is CASSKRTGEGYEQYF. CDR3 sequence (DNA): TGTGCCAGCAGCAAAAGGACAGGGGAAGGGTACGAGCAGTACTTC.

The CDR3: CASSAGGLAYNEQFF. Here the CDR3 DNA reads TGTGCCAGCAGCGCCGGGGGACTAGCCTACAATGAGCAGTTCTTC. V and J are TRBV6-1 and TRBJ2-1; 8 bases map to TRBD2. The CDR3 contains 15 residues. CDR1 is MNHNS, CDR2 SASEGT, per germline. Trimming removed 6 bases from V and 2 bases from J; junction bases left unmatched: 6.

This clonotype was counted ten times or more. CDR3 protein: CASSNAGAEKLFF. In nucleotides, the CDR3 is TGTGCCAGCAGTAACGCTGGGGCCGAAAAACTGTTTTTT. The chain carries TRBV12-3 or TRBV12-4 and TRBJ1-4; the D gene is possibly TRBD1 (5 bases). V was shortened by 5 bases and J by 8 bases, with 12 bases between the two germline ends. This CDR3 spans 13 amino acids.

This clonotype was counted at least ten times. The chain recombines TRBV10-3 with TRBJ2-3; D unclear. V was cut by 6 bases and J by 8 bases, with 15 bases left in between. The CDR3 is 13 residues long. Per germline, CDR1 ENHRY and CDR2 SYGVKD. For the CDR3, the DNA is TGTGCCATCAGCCCCGAGACGGGTGTTACGCAGTATTTT. Its translation: CAISPETGVTQYF.

This clonotype occurred a few times. The chain uses TRBV6-1 and TRBJ1-6; D gene unclear. This CDR3 is built from 17 residues. Deletions cut 5 bases from V and 0 bases from J, with 14 bases between. Germline CDR1 and CDR2: MNHNS and SASEGT. The CDR3 nucleotides read TGTGCCAGCAGTCCCGGGTCCTTGAGCTCCTATAATTCACCCCTCCACTTT. Residues: CASSPGSLSSYNSPLHF.

This clonotype was recorded many times. The rearrangement links TRBV20-1 to TRBJ1-1, with 8 bases fitting TRBD1. V shed 6 bases and J 3 bases; nucleotides not matched to a gene: 6. The CDR3 covers 13 residues. Germline assignment: CDR1 DFQATT and CDR2 SNEGSKA (reference sequence). CDR3 nucleotides: TGCAGTGCAGCCGGGACAGGATACACTGAAGCTTTCTTT. It specifies CSAAGTGYTEAFF.

The gene calls are TRBV14 and TRBJ1-1; D ambiguous. This CDR3 region has 17 residues. Germline V gene data show CDR1 as SGHDN and CDR2 as FVKESK. Deletions cut 0 bases from V and 1 base from J, with 15 bases between. Here the CDR3 DNA reads TGTGCCAGCAGCCAAGATGTCTGGGAATTTAGGAACACTGAAGCTTTCTTT. Protein: CASSQDVWEFRNTEAFF.

This clonotype was seen many times. V usage is TRBV7-2 and J usage is TRBJ2-1; D possibly corresponds to TRBD2 (6 bases). Germline loops: CDR1 SGHTA, CDR2 FQGNSA. The germline V and J ends were trimmed by 1 base and 7 bases, with 11 bases remaining between them. This CDR3 is 14 amino acids long. CDR3 region: CASSLDLARNEQFF. CDR3 bases: TGTGCCAGCAGCTTAGATCTAGCGAGGAATGAGCAGTTCTTC.

This clonotype showed up many times. This chain joins TRBV5-1 and TRBJ2-2; D unclear. CDR1 is SGHRS and CDR2 is YFSETQ in the germline V gene. The CDR3 covers 15 residues. The V gene lost 4 bases and the J gene lost 4 bases, with 14 bases spanning the gap. CDR3 sequence: CASSPRAIGTGELFF. CDR3 DNA sequence: TGCGCCAGCAGCCCCAGAGCAATTGGCACCGGGGAGCTGTTTTTT.

In its sample, this clonotype was seen once. This chain connects TRBV27 to TRBJ2-2; TRBD2 matches 9 bases. The CDR3 has 18 residues. V dropped 1 base and J dropped 6; count of bases not matched to a gene: 12. CDR1 and CDR2 from the germline V gene are MNHEY and SMNVEV (reference sequence). The CDR3 loop reads CASSLFSRGSGGPGELFF. The CDR3 DNA sequence: TGTGCCAGCAGTTTATTTAGTCGTGGTAGCGGGGGTCCCGGGGAGCTGTTTTTT.

This clonotype was seen many times. The chain has TRBV4-3 and TRBJ1-5, with TRBD1 as a possible D gene (5 bases). Trimming pared 0 bases from V and 2 bases from J, leaving 17 bases between. CDR3 length equals 18 residues. Germline CDR1 is LGHNA and CDR2 is YSLEER. The CDR3 region has the DNA TGCGCCAGCAGCCAAGATCCCCCGGGGGTGGGGGGCAATCAGCCCCAGCATTTT. Its translation: CASSQDPPGVGGNQPQHF.

This clonotype has more than one count but fewer than ten. The V and J genes are TRBV13 and TRBJ2-5; D not resolved. The V end was cut by 5 bases, the J end by 5 bases, with 6 bases between. The CDR3 is 11 residues long. The germline V gene encodes CDR1 PRHDT and CDR2 FYEKMQ (reference sequence). Here the CDR3 DNA reads TGTGCCAGCAGCCAATCGGAGACCCAGTACTTC. As protein: CASSQSETQYF.

V is TRBV7-2 and J is TRBJ1-5; D might be TRBD1 (6 bases). CDR3 length: 17 residues. V lost 0 bases and J lost 7, with 19 bases in between. In germline, CDR1 is SGHTA, CDR2 FQGNSA. CDR3 region: CASSLAGGRGIGQPQHF. The CDR3 DNA reads as TGTGCCAGCAGCTTAGCGGGGGGCAGGGGAATAGGGCAGCCCCAGCATTTT.

In this sample, this clonotype turned up many times. V usage is TRBV7-3 and J usage is TRBJ2-1; TRBD2 matches at 10 bases. Germline V gene sequence: CDR1 SGHTA, CDR2 FQGTGA. Trimming removed 5 bases from V and 10 bases from J; junction bases left unmatched: 11. This CDR3 comprises 15 residues. CDR3 DNA: TGTGCCAGCAGCACCGTTAGCGGGGGGTTTCGGGAGCAGTTCTTC. Translating gives CASSTVSGGFREQFF.

This clonotype was observed a handful of times. This sequence joins TRBV12-3 or TRBV12-4 and TRBJ1-6; D gene uncertain. The CDR3 spans 13 residues. Between the trimmed V and J ends, which lost 3 bases and 8 bases, there was a span of 8 bases. Here the CDR3 reads CASSFLEDSPLHF. The CDR3 coding sequence is TGTGCCAGCAGTTTTCTTGAGGATTCACCCCTCCACTTT.